These 32 T cell receptor beta chains were all obtained from the same sample, sequenced in a study of blood T cell repertoires in COVID-19. Sequenced by immunoSEQ multiplex PCR; TCRdb stores in-frame clones only, minus some. The sample has around 310,000 clones; 90% are singletons. Sequencing used peripheral blood. The origin of the receptors is a woman aged 40 to 49 with COVID-19, enrolled during active disease.

The J gene is TRBJ2-6, the V gene TRBV7-3; D is unresolved. The CDR3 length is 13 residues. Trimming pared 2 bases from V and 10 bases from J, leaving 9 bases between. Germline CDR1 and CDR2: SGHTA and FQGTGA. CDR3 amino acids: CASSLRLRNVLTF. In DNA, the CDR3 is TGTGCCAGCAGCTTACGTTTACGGAACGTCCTGACTTTC. Together with reference TRBV7-3 and TRBJ2-6, the CDR3 gives the full variable domain: GAGVSQTPSNKVTEKGKYVELRCDPISGHTALYWYRQSLGQGPEFLIYFQGTGAADDSGLPNDRFFAVRPEGSVSTLKIQRTERGDSAVYLCASSLRLRNVLTFGAGSRLTVL.

This clone was counted between two and nine times. This chain links TRBV14 with TRBJ2-7; D is possibly TRBD2 (6 bases). The V gene lost 6 bases and the J gene lost 6 bases, with 15 bases spanning the gap. Germline V gives CDR1 SGHDN, CDR2 FVKESK. This CDR3 region has 13 residues. CDR3 sequence: CASSSVGGSEQYF. The CDR3 nucleotides are TGTGCCAGCAGTAGTGTTGGGGGGAGCGAGCAGTACTTC.

The sample holds one count of this clone. The CDR3 DNA reads as TGTGCCAGCAGTTTATGGACTAGCGGGGTCGGCGAGCAGTACTTC. This codes for CASSLWTSGVGEQYF. V usage is TRBV28 and J usage is TRBJ2-7, with 11 bases matching TRBD2. V lost 0 bases to trimming and J lost 6 bases; unmatched junction nucleotides: 4. The germline CDR1 and CDR2 sequences are MDHEN and SYDVKM. The CDR3 is 15 residues long.

This chain joins TRBV7-2 and TRBJ2-3; 9 nucleotides align to TRBD2. CDR1 is SGHTA, CDR2 FQGNSA, per germline. The CDR3 consists of 16 residues. V dropped 5 bases and J dropped 4; count of bases not matched to a gene: 10. DNA of the CDR3: TGTGCCAGCAGCCCGGCAGGGGCGGGGGGGCCAGATACGCAGTATTTT. Translated, it gives CASSPAGAGGPDTQYF. The variable domain in full, with the rest retrieved from reference TRBV7-2 and TRBJ2-3, is GAGVSQSPSNKVTEKGKDVELRCDPISGHTALYWYRQSLGQGLEFLIYFQGNSAPDKSGLPSDRFSAERTGGSVSTLTIQRTQQEDSAVYLCASSPAGAGGPDTQYFGPGTRLTVL.

The chain joins TRBV4-3 to TRBJ2-7; perhaps TRBD1 as D (6 bases). V lost 3 bases, J lost 0 bases, and 15 bases lay in between. This CDR3 is built from 16 residues. The germline gives CDR1 LGHNA, CDR2 YSLEER. The CDR3 here is CASSQADRPSSYEQYF. The CDR3 DNA reads TGCGCCAGCAGCCAGGCAGACAGGCCGAGCTCCTACGAGCAGTACTTC.

The chain is built from TRBV15 and TRBJ1-3, with D hard to call. The CDR3 runs to 16 residues. V lost 0 bases, J lost 4 bases, and 13 bases lay in between. Germline CDR1 is LNHNV and CDR2 is YYDKDF (reference sequence). CDR3 sequence: CATSRDVSSWGNTIYF. CDR3 sequence (DNA): TGTGCCACCAGCAGAGATGTTAGTTCCTGGGGAAACACCATATATTTT.

This clone was seen only once. This chain uses TRBV6-5 with TRBJ2-7; the D gene is possibly TRBD1 (5 bases). Trimming took 5 bases from V and 3 from J, leaving 14 bases between them. The CDR3 spans 14 residues. The germline V gene encodes CDR1 MNHEY and CDR2 SVGAGI. The CDR3 is CASSPRDRNYEQYF. The CDR3, as DNA: TGTGCCAGCAGTCCACGAGACAGAAACTACGAGCAGTACTTC.

This chain links TRBV19 with TRBJ1-3; TRBD1 is a possible D gene (6 bases). V was cut by 5 bases and J by 2 bases, with 13 bases left in between. The CDR3 totals 15 residues. In germline, CDR1 is LNHDA, CDR2 SQIVND (reference sequence). The CDR3 is CASSPRGRAGNTIYF. The CDR3, as DNA: TGTGCCAGTAGTCCCAGGGGTCGTGCTGGAAACACCATATATTTT.

The chain couples TRBV7-2 to TRBJ2-1, with D unclear. V dropped 3 bases and J dropped 7 bases, with 10 bases sitting between them. Germline V gene sequence: CDR1 SGHTA, CDR2 FQGNSA. The CDR3 is made up of 13 amino acids. The CDR3, as DNA: TGTGCCAGCAGCTTCTGGCCCGGGAATGAGCAGTTCTTC. It yields the protein CASSFWPGNEQFF.

J is TRBJ1-2 and V is TRBV19, with D possibly TRBD1 on 5 matching bases. The CDR3 length is 15 residues. The V gene's germline CDR1 is LNHDA and CDR2 SQIVND (reference sequence). V lost 1 base and J lost 4, with 13 bases in between. The CDR3 nucleotides read TGTGCCAGTAGTATAGTCGCCGAGACAGCCTATGGCTACACCTTC. Amino acids: CASSIVAETAYGYTF. Combining the CDR3 with reference TRBV19 and TRBJ1-2 gives the whole variable domain DGGITQSPKYLFRKEGQNVTLSCEQNLNHDAMYWYRQDPGQGLRLIYYSQIVNDFQKGDIAEGYSVSREKKESFPLTVTSAQKNPTAFYLCASSIVAETAYGYTFGSGTRLTVV.

The rearrangement uses TRBV10-3 and TRBJ1-3, with TRBD1 matching 9 bases. This CDR3 comprises 16 residues. J gave up 4 bases and V 6 bases, and 10 bases lay outside the gene matches. In germline, CDR1 is ENHRY, CDR2 SYGVKD. DNA of the CDR3: TGTGCCATCAGCGCCGGGACAGGGTTTTCCGGAAACACCATATATTTT. Translated, it gives CAISAGTGFSGNTIYF.

Only one count was recorded for this clone. The chain joins TRBV29-1 to TRBJ1-1; D ambiguous. The CDR3 has 13 residues. From germline, CDR1 is SQVTM and CDR2 ANQGSEA. V gave up 4 bases and J gave up 4 bases, with 13 bases separating them. The CDR3 region has the DNA TGCAGCGTTGGGCCTCGAGGCGGCACTGAAGCTTTCTTT. Its translation is CSVGPRGGTEAFF.

The chain combines TRBV7-9 with TRBJ1-1; D unresolved. The CDR3 has 13 residues. The V end lost 3 bases, the J end lost 3 bases, and 8 bases lay between the germline ends. CDR1 SEHNR and CDR2 FQNEAQ come from the germline V gene (reference sequence). CDR3 nucleotides: TGTGCCAGCAGCTTTGAGGGTGACACTGAAGCTTTCTTT. It encodes CASSFEGDTEAFF.

This chain joins TRBV27 and TRBJ2-2; 11 bases are a match to TRBD2. The CDR3 has 15 amino acids. Looked up from germline, CDR1 is MNHEY and CDR2 is SMNVEV (reference sequence). The J segment lost 8 bases and the V segment lost 2 bases, leaving 4 bases of the junction unmatched. The CDR3 sequence is CASSLRLAGGGELFF. In nucleotides, the CDR3 is TGTGCCAGCAGTTTACGGCTAGCGGGAGGAGGGGAGCTGTTTTTT.

The rearrangement links TRBV5-4 to TRBJ2-5; tentative D call: TRBD2 (7 bases). The CDR3 is made up of 14 amino acids. The V and J ends lost 1 base and 9 bases respectively, with 16 bases between them. Germline CDR1 SGHNT, CDR2 YYREEE (reference sequence). CDR3 sequence (DNA): TGTGCCAGCAGCTTGAAAGAGGGGGGGGTGGCCCAGTACTTC. Translated: CASSLKEGGVAQYF.

The gene calls are TRBV18 and TRBJ1-1; D not resolved. The germline V gene encodes CDR1 KGHSH and CDR2 LQKENI. With 6 bases removed from V and 0 bases from J, the gap between germline ends came to 11 bases. The CDR3 runs to 14 residues. CDR3 loop: CASSLTSMNTEAFF. The CDR3 coding sequence is TGTGCCAGCTCCCTAACCTCGATGAACACTGAAGCTTTCTTT.

V usage is TRBV3-1 (or the pseudogene TRBV3-2) and J usage is TRBJ1-5, with D uncertain. CDR3 length equals 15 residues. Germline V gene sequence: CDR1 LGHDT, CDR2 YNNKEL (reference sequence). V was trimmed by 1 base and J by 2 bases, leaving 9 bases between them. The CDR3 region is CASSQAGSGNQPQHF. The CDR3 nucleotides read TGTGCCAGCAGCCAAGCGGGGTCCGGCAATCAGCCCCAGCATTTT.

The rearrangement uses TRBV28 and TRBJ2-2; the match to TRBD2 covers 9 bases. V was pared by 5 bases and J by 5 bases, with 6 bases of the junction left unmatched. This CDR3 region has 15 residues. Germline V gene lookup returns CDR1 MDHEN and CDR2 SYDVKM. The CDR3 loop reads CASSGVAGETGELFF. The DNA of the CDR3 is TGTGCCAGCAGTGGTGTAGCGGGGGAGACCGGGGAGCTGTTTTTT.

This chain uses TRBV5-1 with TRBJ1-1, with 8 bases lining up with TRBD1. CDR3 size: 14 residues. CDR1 is SGHRS, CDR2 YFSETQ, per germline. Trimming cost V 2 bases and J 3 bases; bases outside gene matches: 3. CDR3 DNA sequence: TGCGCCAGCAGCTTAAGACAGGGGTACACTGAAGCTTTCTTT. Its protein is CASSLRQGYTEAFF.

The chain combines TRBV9 with TRBJ1-1, with no clear D. In germline, CDR1 is SGDLS, CDR2 YYNGEE. Trimming shortened V by 0 bases and J by 6 bases, and 9 bases separated the two germline ends. The CDR3 is 13 residues long. In DNA, the CDR3 is TGTGCCAGCAGCGTAGGAGTTTTCGCTGAAGCTTTCTTT. It specifies CASSVGVFAEAFF.

The chain is built from TRBV19 and TRBJ2-7; 9 bases map to TRBD1. This CDR3 has 15 residues. From germline, CDR1 is LNHDA and CDR2 SQIVND (reference sequence). V dropped 4 bases and J dropped 5; count of bases not matched to a gene: 9. This CDR3 reads CASSNPGTGRNEQYF. CDR3 bases: TGTGCCAGTAGTAACCCTGGGACAGGGCGGAACGAGCAGTACTTC.

The rearrangement uses TRBV5-4 and TRBJ2-5; 7 positions match TRBD2. Germline assignment: CDR1 SGHNT and CDR2 YYREEE (reference sequence). Trimming cost V 2 bases and J 4 bases; bases outside gene matches: 5. There are 14 residues in the CDR3. CDR3 in DNA: TGTGCCAGCAGCTTTTGGGGGGGAAGAGAGACCCAGTACTTC. This encodes CASSFWGGRETQYF.

DNA of the CDR3: TGTGCCAGCAGTCAGACTGATAACTATGGCTACACCTTC. Its translation: CASSQTDNYGYTF. The chain uses TRBV6-5 and TRBJ1-2, with D uncertain. CDR1 is MNHEY, CDR2 SVGAGI, per germline. Trimming took off 5 bases at V and 1 base at J, with 8 bases between the two ends. CDR3 length: 13 amino acids.

The gene calls are TRBV27 and TRBJ2-3; 11 positions agree with TRBD2. The J segment lost 4 bases and the V segment lost 0 bases, leaving 6 bases of the junction unmatched. Germline CDR1 is MNHEY and CDR2 is SMNVEV (reference sequence). There are 17 residues in the CDR3. The CDR3 DNA follows: TGTGCCAGCAGTTTATCCCATAGCGGGGGGGCCGCAGATACGCAGTATTTT. This gives the protein CASSLSHSGGAADTQYF.

The CDR3 protein is CASSPSTQGSEAFF. CDR3 nucleotides: TGTGCCAGCAGTCCCAGCACCCAGGGGTCGGAAGCTTTCTTT. The chain uses TRBV27 and TRBJ1-1, with a possible D match to TRBD1 (6 bases). The CDR3 is 14 residues long. Trimming took 5 bases from V and 8 from J, leaving 18 bases between them. Germline V gene data show CDR1 as MNHEY and CDR2 as SMNVEV (reference sequence).

This clone was detected once. This chain connects TRBV3-1 (or the pseudogene TRBV3-2) to TRBJ2-3; 10 bases line up with TRBD2. J was trimmed by 4 bases and V by 0 bases; bases with no gene match: 4. This CDR3 contains 16 residues. Germline V gene data show CDR1 as LGHDT and CDR2 as YNNKEL (reference sequence). The CDR3 nucleotides are TGTGCCAGCAGCCAAGATCTAGCGGGGGTACCAGATACGCAGTATTTT. Its translation: CASSQDLAGVPDTQYF.

This clone was detected once. The chain has TRBV3-1 (or the pseudogene TRBV3-2) and TRBJ2-5; a possible D gene is TRBD2 (6 bases). V was shortened by 3 bases and J by 3 bases, with 11 bases between the two germline ends. Germline-derived CDR1 and CDR2 are LGHDT and YNNKEL (reference sequence). The CDR3 extends over 14 amino acids. Here the CDR3 DNA reads TGTGCCAGCAGCCAGACTAGGGTGGAAGAGACCCAGTACTTC. This encodes CASSQTRVEETQYF.

This clone came up a few times. The chain is built from TRBV3-1 (or the pseudogene TRBV3-2) and TRBJ1-2; D is unresolved. The CDR3 length is 13 residues. V gave up 0 bases and J gave up 1 base, with 3 bases separating them. CDR1 and CDR2 from the germline V gene are LGHDT and YNNKEL (reference sequence). CDR3 in amino acids: CASSQDHNYGYTF. DNA of the CDR3: TGTGCCAGCAGCCAAGACCATAACTATGGCTACACCTTC.

The chain has TRBV27 and TRBJ2-1; 10 nucleotides match TRBD2. This CDR3 is built from 15 residues. V shed 7 bases and J 4 bases; nucleotides not matched to a gene: 7. CDR1 and CDR2 from the germline V gene are MNHEY and SMNVEV (reference sequence). CDR3 in amino acids: CASTLSGRMYNEQFF. The CDR3 nucleotides read TGTGCCAGCACCCTTAGCGGGAGGATGTACAATGAGCAGTTCTTC.

The chain has TRBV27 and TRBJ2-7, with 8 bases matching TRBD1. The CDR3 is 15 amino acids. The germline CDR1 and CDR2 sequences are MNHEY and SMNVEV (reference sequence). The V gene end was trimmed by 6 bases and the J gene end by 3 bases; junction bases not matched to a gene: 10. The CDR3 is CASSHGTGSFYEQYF. In nucleotides, the CDR3 is TGTGCCAGCAGCCACGGGACAGGATCCTTCTACGAGCAGTACTTC.

The V and J genes are TRBV27 and TRBJ1-1; no firm D call. This CDR3 comprises 14 residues. The germline CDR1 and CDR2 sequences are MNHEY and SMNVEV (reference sequence). Trimming pared 3 bases from V and 1 base from J, leaving 9 bases between. The chain's CDR3 is CASSFVPGNTEAFF. CDR3 sequence (DNA): TGTGCCAGCAGTTTCGTCCCCGGGAACACTGAAGCTTTCTTT.

With regard to this clone: Other DNA sequences in the same sample also yield this CDR3. The rearrangement links TRBV27 to TRBJ2-7, with D possibly matching TRBD1 (5 bases). V shed 1 base and J shed 4 bases, with 11 bases lying between them. Germline loops: CDR1 MNHEY, CDR2 SMNVEV (reference sequence). The CDR3 spans 14 residues. The CDR3 region has the DNA TGTGCCAGCAGTTTATTAGGCAGGGATTACGAGCAGTACTTC. As protein: CASSLLGRDYEQYF.